Listed below are T cell receptor beta chains from one sample, sequenced in a study of T cell clonotyping in hematopoietic cell transplantation. TCRdb's copy holds only in-frame clones and misses some; the assay was immunoSEQ multiplex PCR. The table shows almost 3,000 clones, with 82% occurring only once. This sample comprised peripheral blood mononuclear cells, obtained 30 days after allogeneic stem cell transplant. The receptors come from a male patient aged 55-69 years who had an allogeneic stem cell transplant, so T cells may come from the graft donor. Some clones in this sample may be carry-over from other donors' samples. CDR3s include the opening cysteine and the closing phenylalanine or tryptophan. The D gene is left open where the match is weak. Size is stated for part of the rows, as once, few or many counts, or as a class when the clone is expanded.

CDR3nt: TGCGCCAGCAGCCAAGATCCACGGGGGGCCACCAAGGGGACCGAGCAGTACTTC
CDR3aa: CASSQDPRGATKGTEQYF
v_gene: TRBV4-1
j_gene: TRBJ2-7
d_gene: NA
abundance: NA

CDR3nt: TGTGCCAGCAGTTCTTCAGGGGGCGACGGGAACACCATATATTTT
CDR3aa: CASSSSGGDGNTIYF
v_gene: TRBV28
j_gene: TRBJ1-3
d_gene: TRBD1
abundance: NA

CDR3nt: TGTGCCAGCAGCTTAGATGGGGGGAACACTGAAGCTTTCTTT
CDR3aa: CASSLDGGNTEAFF
v_gene: TRBV7-2
j_gene: TRBJ1-1
d_gene: NA
abundance: once

CDR3nt: TGTGCCAGCAGCTTAGGGGTCGGGCAGCCCCAGCATTTT
CDR3aa: CASSLGVGQPQHF
v_gene: TRBV11-1
j_gene: TRBJ1-5
d_gene: NA
abundance: NA

CDR3nt: TGTGCCAGCAGCGTTAGCGGGGAGACCTACGAGCAGTACTTC
CDR3aa: CASSVSGETYEQYF
v_gene: TRBV7-9
j_gene: TRBJ2-7
d_gene: TRBD2
abundance: NA

CDR3nt: TGTGCCAGCAGTTACTCCGGGACTAGCGGGACTGGTGAGCAGTACTTC
CDR3aa: CASSYSGTSGTGEQYF
v_gene: TRBV6-5
j_gene: TRBJ2-7
d_gene: TRBD2
abundance: NA

CDR3nt: TGTGCCAGTAGCGCAGGGGCCTCATACTACGAGCAGTACTTC
CDR3aa: CASSAGASYYEQYF
v_gene: TRBV19
j_gene: TRBJ2-7
d_gene: NA
abundance: NA

CDR3nt: TGTGCCAGCAGCCAAAGTCAGGGGTATGAAAAACTGTTTTTT
CDR3aa: CASSQSQGYEKLFF
v_gene: TRBV4-2
j_gene: TRBJ1-4
d_gene: NA
abundance: NA

CDR3nt: TGTGCCAGTACCCTAGGGAGGGCAAAGAACACCGGGGAGCTGTTTTTT
CDR3aa: CASTLGRAKNTGELFF
v_gene: TRBV19
j_gene: TRBJ2-2
d_gene: TRBD2
abundance: once

CDR3nt: TGTGCCAGTGGGGGCCAAAAGGGTTGGCTCAATGAAAAACTGTTTTTT
CDR3aa: CASGGQKGWLNEKLFF
v_gene: TRBV19
j_gene: TRBJ1-4
d_gene: NA
abundance: NA

CDR3nt: TGCGCCAGCAGCTTCGGGACTGGAAACACCATATATTTT
CDR3aa: CASSFGTGNTIYF
v_gene: TRBV5-1
j_gene: TRBJ1-3
d_gene: NA
abundance: few

CDR3nt: TGCGCCAGCAGCTTACTAGCGGCTAGCTCCTACGAGCAGTACTTC
CDR3aa: CASSLLAASSYEQYF
v_gene: TRBV4-1
j_gene: TRBJ2-7
d_gene: TRBD2
abundance: NA

CDR3nt: TGTGCCAGTTCCACTCGGCCGGGACAGGGGGTGGTGCAGTACTTC
CDR3aa: CASSTRPGQGVVQYF
v_gene: TRBV19
j_gene: TRBJ2-7
d_gene: TRBD1
abundance: NA

CDR3nt: TGTGCCAGTAGAGCTAGCGGGAGTTACGAGCAGTACTTC
CDR3aa: CASRASGSYEQYF
v_gene: TRBV19
j_gene: TRBJ2-7
d_gene: TRBD2
abundance: NA

CDR3nt: TGTGCCACCAGCACCGGACCACCGGGACATAATGGCTACACCTTC
CDR3aa: CATSTGPPGHNGYTF
v_gene: TRBV15
j_gene: TRBJ1-2
d_gene: NA
abundance: NA

CDR3nt: TGTGCCAGCAGCGTTTCCGGGACTAGCGGCAACATTCAGTACTTC
CDR3aa: CASSVSGTSGNIQYF
v_gene: TRBV9
j_gene: TRBJ2-4
d_gene: TRBD2
abundance: NA

CDR3nt: TGTGCCAGCAGGACGACAGGGGGAACTGAAGCTTTCTTT
CDR3aa: CASRTTGGTEAFF
v_gene: TRBV6-5
j_gene: TRBJ1-1
d_gene: TRBD1
abundance: NA

CDR3nt: TGTGCCAGCAGCCAATCCGGACTAGCGGGAGGGTACGAGCAGTACTTC
CDR3aa: CASSQSGLAGGYEQYF
v_gene: TRBV16
j_gene: TRBJ2-7
d_gene: TRBD2
abundance: few

CDR3nt: TGTGCCAGCAGCGCCCGGGGAGGGTCCCACGAGCAGTACTTC
CDR3aa: CASSARGGSHEQYF
v_gene: TRBV9
j_gene: TRBJ2-7
d_gene: TRBD2
abundance: once

CDR3nt: TGTGCCAGCAGCTTAGGAATGGGCCAGCCCCAGCATTTT
CDR3aa: CASSLGMGQPQHF
v_gene: TRBV11-2
j_gene: TRBJ1-5
d_gene: NA
abundance: NA

CDR3nt: TGTGCCAGCTCCAGGACTAGCGGGAGTGGGGAGACCCAGTACTTC
CDR3aa: CASSRTSGSGETQYF
v_gene: TRBV18
j_gene: TRBJ2-5
d_gene: TRBD2
abundance: NA

CDR3nt: TGTGCCAGCAGCCAACAGGATGGCTACACCTTC
CDR3aa: CASSQQDGYTF
v_gene: TRBV14
j_gene: TRBJ1-2
d_gene: NA
abundance: NA

CDR3nt: TGTGCCAGTAGTTTAGACAAGATCTCCTACGAGCAGTACTTC
CDR3aa: CASSLDKISYEQYF
v_gene: TRBV19
j_gene: TRBJ2-7
d_gene: NA
abundance: NA

CDR3nt: TGTGCCAGCAGAAAAAACAGGGAAGGGGGGACCCAGTACTTC
CDR3aa: CASRKNREGGTQYF
v_gene: TRBV11-2
j_gene: TRBJ2-5
d_gene: NA
abundance: NA

CDR3nt: TGTGCCAGCAGGCTCACAGATACGCAGTATTTT
CDR3aa: CASRLTDTQYF
v_gene: TRBV6-6
j_gene: TRBJ2-3
d_gene: NA
abundance: NA

CDR3nt: TGCGCCAGCAGCCCCGGAACCTTGGGGGGAGTGGATGGCTACACCTTC
CDR3aa: CASSPGTLGGVDGYTF
v_gene: TRBV4-1
j_gene: TRBJ1-2
d_gene: NA
abundance: NA

CDR3nt: TGTGCCAGTAGTCCCAGTGGTATTGAGCAGTTCTTC
CDR3aa: CASSPSGIEQFF
v_gene: TRBV19
j_gene: TRBJ2-1
d_gene: NA
abundance: NA